Listed below are T cell receptor beta chains from one sample, sequenced in a study of monozygotic twins with inflammatory bowel disease. Each CDR3 protein gets one entry in TCRdb, which reprocessed the 5' RACE reads and gives no DNA. In total, the table holds around 450,000 distinct CDR3 sequences. The sequencing input was blood. These receptors came from a human donor with ulcerative colitis or Crohn's disease, or a healthy co-twin of an affected twin (not recorded which). CDR3s include the opening cysteine and the closing phenylalanine or tryptophan. The order of the fields is V gene, J gene, CDR3 protein.

>TRBV20-1|TRBJ2-5
CSARTPGQGALGYF
>TRBV4-3|TRBJ2-2
CASSQLPGQGISGTGELFF
>TRBV4-1|TRBJ2-7
CASSQTSGIALKQYF
>TRBV20-1|TRBJ2-3
CSAPLHLGGFTDTQYF
>TRBV2|TRBJ2-5
CASSELPGGLRGQETQYF
>TRBV6-2/TRBV6-3|TRBJ2-7
CASSYSMWRDEQYF
>TRBV4-3|TRBJ2-7
CASSQDTGQGSDEQYF
>TRBV14|TRBJ2-2
CASSSGLAGAANTGELFF
>TRBV12-3/TRBV12-4|TRBJ1-1
CASSRATGAEAFF
>TRBV15|TRBJ2-2
CATSVGGLNTGELFF
>TRBV12-3/TRBV12-4|TRBJ2-3
CASTQGDRVFTQYF
>TRBV7-8|TRBJ2-3
CASTLMGTSTDTQYF
>TRBV6-2/TRBV6-3|TRBJ1-1
CASSYRDRVVPEAFF
>TRBV27|TRBJ2-3
CARPTSGRADTQYF
>TRBV7-8|TRBJ1-1
CASSKGQGARMAFF
>TRBV3-1|TRBJ2-2
CASSQRDTGRELFF
>TRBV11-2|TRBJ2-2
CASSLSGWTTNTGELFF
>TRBV5-1|TRBJ2-1
CASSLGLAGVSEQFF
>TRBV7-2|TRBJ2-3
CASSSQTSGRDTQYF
>TRBV10-3|TRBJ2-2
CAISESSLAEPNTGELFF
>TRBV7-3|TRBJ2-1
CASSRGTSGSDEQFF
>TRBV7-8|TRBJ1-1
CASSSGSGNTEAFF
>TRBV7-8|TRBJ1-5
CASSLMSGRENQPQHF
>TRBV12-3/TRBV12-4|TRBJ2-7
CASSLGTGEQYF
>TRBV30|TRBJ1-1
CAWSETNTEAFF
>TRBV7-2|TRBJ2-1
CASSLKGGRVNEQFF
>TRBV9|TRBJ1-6
CASSVVDSLNSPLHF
>TRBV19|TRBJ2-7
CASSIDVAYEQYF
>TRBV7-3|TRBJ1-6
CASSITGTVNSPLHF
>TRBV10-3|TRBJ2-1
CAAPLAGGSKKWVNEQFF
>TRBV2|TRBJ1-2
CASRAGQAGSNYGYTF
>TRBV10-2|TRBJ2-7
CASSAQGPYEQYF
>TRBV12-3/TRBV12-4|TRBJ2-5
CASGPGAFQETQYF
>TRBV10-3|TRBJ2-2
CAISPGQPATGELFF
>TRBV20-1|TRBJ2-7
CSARVGGQNYEQYF
>TRBV5-1|TRBJ1-5
CASSLAGGNNQPQHF
>TRBV4-2|TRBJ1-4
CASSPSDRGYYEKLFF
>TRBV12-3/TRBV12-4|TRBJ2-7
CASSFRQANEQYF
>TRBV13|TRBJ2-1
CASSLGDYSYNEQFF
>TRBV27|TRBJ1-2
CASSFQGVDGYTF
>TRBV29-1|TRBJ1-1
CSVEGVLNTEAFF
>TRBV2|TRBJ1-3
CASSQVENTIYF
>TRBV5-1|TRBJ2-1
CASRLTGTGLNEQFF
>TRBV6-1|TRBJ2-1
CASIQGLAGENYNEQFF
>TRBV6-6|TRBJ2-3
CASSSDPSTDTQYF
>TRBV18|TRBJ1-1
CASSGGAGAFF
>TRBV6-1|TRBJ2-3
CASSARAQDTQYF
>TRBV7-3|TRBJ1-6
CASSLNPPNSPLHF
>TRBV6-2/TRBV6-3|TRBJ2-1
CASSYRGRVEDEQFF
>TRBV11-2|TRBJ1-4
CASSIGANEKLFF